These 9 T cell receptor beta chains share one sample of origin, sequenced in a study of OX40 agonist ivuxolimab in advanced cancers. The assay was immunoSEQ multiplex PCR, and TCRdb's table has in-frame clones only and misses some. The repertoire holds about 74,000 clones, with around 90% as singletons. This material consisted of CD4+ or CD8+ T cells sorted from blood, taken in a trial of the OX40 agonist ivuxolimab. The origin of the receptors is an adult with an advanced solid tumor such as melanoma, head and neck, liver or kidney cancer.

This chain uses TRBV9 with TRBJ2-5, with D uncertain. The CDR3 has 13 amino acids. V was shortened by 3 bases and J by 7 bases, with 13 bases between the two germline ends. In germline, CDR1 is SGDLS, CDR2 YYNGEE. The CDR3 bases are TGTGCCAGCAGCGCAATACTGGAAGCGACCCAGTACTTC. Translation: CASSAILEATQYF.

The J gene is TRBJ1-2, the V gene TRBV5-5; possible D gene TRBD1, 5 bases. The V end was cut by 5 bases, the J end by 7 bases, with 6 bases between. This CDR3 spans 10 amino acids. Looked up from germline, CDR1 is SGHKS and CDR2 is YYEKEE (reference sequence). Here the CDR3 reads CASRRGGYTF. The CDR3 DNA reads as TGTGCCAGCAGGAGGGGTGGCTACACCTTC. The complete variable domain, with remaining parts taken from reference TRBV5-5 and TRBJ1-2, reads DAGVTQSPTHLIKTRGQQVTLRCSPISGHKSVSWYQQVLGQGPQFIFQYYEKEERGRGNFPDRFSARQFPNYSSELNVNALLLGDSALYLCASRRGGYTFGSGTRLTVV.

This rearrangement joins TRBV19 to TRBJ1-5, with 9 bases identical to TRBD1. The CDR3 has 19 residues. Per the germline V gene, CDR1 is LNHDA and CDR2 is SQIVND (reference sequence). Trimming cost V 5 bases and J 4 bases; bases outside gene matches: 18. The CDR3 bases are TGTGCCAGTAGTTTCCTCCGGACAGGGGCCGACCAACCTAATCAGCCCCAGCATTTT. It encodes CASSFLRTGADQPNQPQHF.

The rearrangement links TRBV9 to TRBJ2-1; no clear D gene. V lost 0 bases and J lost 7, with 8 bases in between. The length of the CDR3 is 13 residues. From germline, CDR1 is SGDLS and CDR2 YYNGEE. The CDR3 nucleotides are TGTGCCAGCAGCGTAGCGTTAGGGAATGAGCAGTTCTTC. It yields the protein CASSVALGNEQFF.

CDR3 bases: TGTGCCAGCAGCGGGGGGCCGGGACAGAGCTCCTACGAGCAGTACTTC. This encodes CASSGGPGQSSYEQYF. This chain uses TRBV5-4 with TRBJ2-7, with D perhaps matching TRBD1 (7 bases). Germline values: CDR1 SGHNT, CDR2 YYREEE (reference sequence). CDR3 size: 16 residues. V lost 4 bases and J 0 bases, leaving 17 bases between the germline ends.

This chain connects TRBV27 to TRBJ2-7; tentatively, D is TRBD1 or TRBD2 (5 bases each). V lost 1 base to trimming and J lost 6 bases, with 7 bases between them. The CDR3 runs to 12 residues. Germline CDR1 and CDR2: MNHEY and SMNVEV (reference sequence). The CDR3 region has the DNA TGTGCCAGCAGTTTATTTGGGGGCGAGCAGTACTTC. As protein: CASSLFGGEQYF.

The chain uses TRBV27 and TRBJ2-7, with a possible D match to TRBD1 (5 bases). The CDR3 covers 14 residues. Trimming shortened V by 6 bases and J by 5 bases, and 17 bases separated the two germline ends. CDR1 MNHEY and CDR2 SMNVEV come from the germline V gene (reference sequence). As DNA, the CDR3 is TGTGCCAGCAGCTACGACATGGGGCTCCACGAGCAGTACTTC. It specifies CASSYDMGLHEQYF.

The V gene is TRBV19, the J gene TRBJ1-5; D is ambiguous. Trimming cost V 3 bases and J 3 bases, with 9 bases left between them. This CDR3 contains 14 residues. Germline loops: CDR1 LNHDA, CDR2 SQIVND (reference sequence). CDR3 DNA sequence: TGTGCCAGTAGTATGGCAGTGCTCAATCAGCCCCAGCATTTT. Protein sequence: CASSMAVLNQPQHF.

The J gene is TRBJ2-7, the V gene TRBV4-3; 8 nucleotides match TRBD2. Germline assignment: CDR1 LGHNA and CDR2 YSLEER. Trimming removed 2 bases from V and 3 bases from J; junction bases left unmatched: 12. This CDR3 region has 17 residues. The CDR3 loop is CASSQPAKAGESYEQYF. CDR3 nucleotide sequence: TGCGCCAGCAGCCAACCCGCGAAAGCGGGAGAGAGCTACGAGCAGTACTTC.